Below are 32 T cell receptor beta chains sequenced from a single sample in a study of shared T cell receptors in the human thymus. Measured with immunoSEQ multiplex PCR; TCRdb has only the in-frame clones, and not every one. The repertoire holds 720,000 or so clones, with roughly 85% as singletons. The sample was also linked to a second study, of human thymus T cells.

The sequencing input was thymocytes. Every receptor here comes from a girl under three years old with a congenital heart defect.

This clone was detected only a few times. The chain recombines TRBV7-2 with TRBJ1-2, with D perhaps matching TRBD1 (5 bases). V lost 6 bases to trimming and J lost 0 bases, with 11 bases between them. Looked up from germline, CDR1 is SGHTA and CDR2 is FQGNSA. CDR3 length equals 14 residues. The CDR3 loop is CASSTGPPNYGYTF. As DNA, the CDR3 is TGTGCCAGCAGTACAGGACCCCCTAACTATGGCTACACCTTC. The full variable domain, with the rest looked up from reference TRBV7-2 and TRBJ1-2, is GAGVSQSPSNKVTEKGKDVELRCDPISGHTALYWYRQSLGQGLEFLIYFQGNSAPDKSGLPSDRFSAERTGGSVSTLTIQRTQQEDSAVYLCASSTGPPNYGYTFGSGTRLTVV.

The V and J genes are TRBV10-3 and TRBJ1-4; no firm D call. Trimming removed 5 bases from V and 7 bases from J, with 11 bases in between. The CDR3 has 13 amino acids. Per the germline V gene, CDR1 is ENHRY and CDR2 is SYGVKD. The CDR3 region has the DNA TGTGCCATCAGTACCTGGGCCCGTGAAAAACTGTTTTTT. This translates into CAISTWAREKLFF.

The CDR3 DNA reads as TGTGCCAGCAGCTTGGGCAGGGGCCTCAACACCGGGGAGCTGTTTTTT. Amino acid sequence: CASSLGRGLNTGELFF. This chain connects TRBV5-4 to TRBJ2-2; tentative D call: TRBD1 (6 bases). The CDR3 has 16 amino acids. Trimming shortened V by 0 bases and J by 2 bases, and 11 bases separated the two germline ends. Germline V gene sequence: CDR1 SGHNT, CDR2 YYREEE (reference sequence).

This chain joins TRBV28 and TRBJ2-7; a possible D gene is TRBD1 (6 bases). The CDR3 runs 15 residues. Germline CDR1 reads MDHEN; CDR2 reads SYDVKM. The V end lost 3 bases, the J end lost 1 base, and 13 bases lay between the germline ends. CDR3 coding DNA: TGTGCCAGCAGTTTTTGGACAGCAAGTTCCTACGAGCAGTACTTC. This translates into CASSFWTASSYEQYF. The variable domain in full, with the rest retrieved from reference TRBV28 and TRBJ2-7, is DVKVTQSSRYLVKRTGEKVFLECVQDMDHENMFWYRQDPGLGLRLIYFSYDVKMKEKGDIPEGYSVSREKKERFSLILESASTNQTSMYLCASSFWTASSYEQYFGPGTRLTVT.

The V gene is TRBV10-3, the J gene TRBJ1-3; unclear D gene. V shed 3 bases and J shed 3 bases, with 12 bases lying between them. The CDR3 is 15 amino acids. CDR1 is ENHRY and CDR2 is SYGVKD in the germline V gene. CDR3 sequence reads: CAISDWQRHGNTIYF. CDR3 bases: TGTGCCATCAGTGATTGGCAGAGACATGGAAACACCATATATTTT.

The rearrangement uses TRBV10-3 and TRBJ2-7; TRBD1 matches at 9 bases. Germline V gene lookup returns CDR1 ENHRY and CDR2 SYGVKD. The CDR3 length is 15 residues. After removal of 6 bases from V and 0 bases from J, the junction contained 6 bases not matched to a gene. The CDR3 sequence is CAIRSRDRVSYEQYF. The DNA for the CDR3 is TGTGCCATCAGATCCCGGGACAGGGTCTCCTACGAGCAGTACTTC.

This clone showed up just a few times. The chain employs TRBV4-1 and TRBJ1-2; D unresolved. The germline V and J ends were trimmed by 4 bases and 5 bases, with 17 bases remaining between them. Germline V gene lookup returns CDR1 MGHRA and CDR2 YSYEKL. There are 15 residues in the CDR3. DNA for the CDR3: TGCGCCAGCAGCCCTAGACCCCGGGAGGAGTATGGCTACACCTTC. Residues: CASSPRPREEYGYTF.

The table lists this clone with a few counts. This rearrangement joins TRBV10-1 to TRBJ2-7; TRBD1 matches 8 bases. This CDR3 spans 13 amino acids. After removal of 4 bases from V and 5 bases from J, the junction contained 4 bases not matched to a gene. Germline CDR1 and CDR2: WNHNN and SYGVQD (reference sequence). CDR3 residues: CASSGQGTNEQYF. DNA for the CDR3: TGCGCCAGCAGTGGACAGGGGACGAACGAGCAGTACTTC.

Regarding this clone: At the DNA level, this CDR3 is encoded by other sequences in the same sample as well. This chain joins TRBV5-1 and TRBJ2-7; 7 nucleotides line up with TRBD1. Germline V gene lookup returns CDR1 SGHRS and CDR2 YFSETQ. The CDR3 totals 15 residues. Trimming removed 4 bases from V and 0 bases from J; junction bases left unmatched: 7. Here the CDR3 DNA reads TGCGCCAGCAGCCCGACAGGGCTTAGCTCCTACGAGCAGTACTTC. Translation gives CASSPTGLSSYEQYF.

The rearrangement links TRBV4-3 to TRBJ2-2; TRBD2 aligns across 8 bases. The length of the CDR3 is 18 residues. The V and J ends lost 0 bases and 6 bases, in that order; junction bases with no gene match: 12. From germline, CDR1 is LGHNA and CDR2 YSLEER. The CDR3 sequence: CASSQESGGTQRPGELFF. The CDR3, as DNA: TGCGCCAGCAGCCAAGAGAGCGGGGGCACCCAGAGGCCCGGGGAGCTGTTTTTT.

J is TRBJ1-6 and V is TRBV14; unclear D gene. Looked up from germline, CDR1 is SGHDN and CDR2 is FVKESK. This CDR3 region has 17 residues. V gave up 4 bases and J gave up 7 bases, with 20 bases separating them. The CDR3 protein is CASSPRLETASNSPLHF. The CDR3 bases are TGTGCCAGCAGCCCCCGTTTGGAGACCGCTTCCAATTCACCCCTCCACTTT.

This chain uses TRBV4-3 with TRBJ2-3; 12 bases agree with TRBD2. Losses at the gene ends were 2 bases for V and 6 bases for J; bases not matched to a gene: 9. CDR1 is LGHNA and CDR2 is YSLEER in the germline V gene. This CDR3 is built from 17 residues. The CDR3 DNA follows: TGCGCCAGCAGCCAACGAGGACTAGCGGGGAACGGGGATACGCAGTATTTT. This sequence encodes CASSQRGLAGNGDTQYF.

This clone was seen more than once but under ten times. The CDR3 nucleotides read TGTGCCAGCAGCTCAACGCCGGGAGAGACCCAGTACTTC. Its protein product is CASSSTPGETQYF. The chain uses TRBV14 and TRBJ2-5; D ambiguous. V was shortened by 5 bases and J by 4 bases, with 11 bases between the two germline ends. Germline CDR1 SGHDN, CDR2 FVKESK. This CDR3 region has 13 residues.

This clone is a singleton in its sample. The chain recombines TRBV2 with TRBJ1-5, with 12 nucleotides matching TRBD1. Germline V lookup: CDR1 SNHLY, CDR2 FYNNEI. V dropped 5 bases and J dropped 9; count of bases not matched to a gene: 20. The CDR3 has 19 residues. In DNA, the CDR3 is TGTGCCAGCAGTCCCCGGGACAGGGGGCGAGAGGGGAGGGGGCGGCCCCAGCATTTT. Protein: CASSPRDRGREGRGRPQHF.

V and J are TRBV7-2 and TRBJ2-7; 7 nucleotides line up with TRBD1. CDR1 is SGHTA, CDR2 FQGNSA, per germline. V lost 2 bases to trimming and J lost 6 bases; unmatched junction nucleotides: 7. The CDR3 length is 14 residues. This chain's CDR3 is CASSLSTGFGEQYF. The CDR3, as DNA: TGTGCCAGCAGCTTATCGACAGGGTTTGGCGAGCAGTACTTC. Full variable domain (remainder filled in from reference TRBV7-2 and TRBJ2-7): GAGVSQSPSNKVTEKGKDVELRCDPISGHTALYWYRQSLGQGLEFLIYFQGNSAPDKSGLPSDRFSAERTGGSVSTLTIQRTQQEDSAVYLCASSLSTGFGEQYFGPGTRLTVT.

The CDR3 sequence: CASSRGAGTEAFF. For the CDR3, the DNA is TGTGCCAGTAGCAGGGGCGCGGGCACTGAAGCTTTCTTT. The chain joins TRBV19 to TRBJ1-1; D perhaps matches TRBD1 (6 bases). V shed 6 bases and J shed 4 bases, with 12 bases lying between them. CDR3 length: 13 amino acids. Germline V gene sequence: CDR1 LNHDA, CDR2 SQIVND (reference sequence). The complete variable domain, with remaining parts taken from reference TRBV19 and TRBJ1-1, reads DGGITQSPKYLFRKEGQNVTLSCEQNLNHDAMYWYRQDPGQGLRLIYYSQIVNDFQKGDIAEGYSVSREKKESFPLTVTSAQKNPTAFYLCASSRGAGTEAFFGQGTRLTVV.

The CDR3 DNA follows: TGTGCCAGCAGACGGACTAGCGGGAACACCGGGGAGCTGTTTTTT. As protein: CASRRTSGNTGELFF. The V and J genes are TRBV2 and TRBJ2-2; TRBD2 matches at 10 bases. CDR3 size: 15 residues. V trimming: 6 bases; J trimming: 1 base; junction bases outside the gene matches: 2. CDR1 is SNHLY and CDR2 is FYNNEI in the germline V gene.

This clone occurred a few times. The chain is built from TRBV15 and TRBJ2-6; 8 nucleotides align to TRBD1. The length of the CDR3 is 16 residues. Germline-derived CDR1 and CDR2 are LNHNV and YYDKDF (reference sequence). In DNA, the CDR3 is TGTGCAACTACCGGGACAGGTCGTGCTGGGGCCAACGTCCTGACTTTC. This translates into CATTGTGRAGANVLTF.

This clone was detected a few times. The chain uses TRBV19 and TRBJ1-1; D not resolved. The V gene lost 10 bases and the J gene lost 0 bases, with 15 bases spanning the gap. Germline CDR1 and CDR2: LNHDA and SQIVND (reference sequence). CDR3 length: 14 amino acids. The CDR3 loop reads CATRSCRMNTEAFF. CDR3 coding DNA: TGTGCCACCAGAAGTTGTCGTATGAACACTGAAGCTTTCTTT.

The chain is built from TRBV7-8 and TRBJ1-6; maybe TRBD1 (6 bases). The germline V gene encodes CDR1 SGHVS and CDR2 FQNEAQ. The CDR3 is made up of 14 amino acids. Deletions cut 1 base from V and 10 bases from J, with 11 bases between. The CDR3 nucleotides read TGTGCCAGCAGCTTAGGGGGGGGCGGATCACCCCTCCACTTT. This sequence encodes CASSLGGGGSPLHF.

The V gene is TRBV6-5, the J gene TRBJ1-1; possibly TRBD1 for D (5 bases). The CDR3 runs 14 residues. Per the germline V gene, CDR1 is MNHEY and CDR2 is SVGAGI. Trimming removed 0 bases from V and 7 bases from J, with 12 bases in between. In DNA form, the CDR3 reads TGTGCCAGCAGTTACTCCGGGGAGGGGTTTGAAGCTTTCTTT. Protein product: CASSYSGEGFEAFF.

This chain uses TRBV5-6 with TRBJ2-3; 9 nucleotides align to TRBD2. The CDR3 is made up of 16 amino acids. V shed 0 bases and J 10 bases; nucleotides not matched to a gene: 12. CDR1 and CDR2 (germline): SGHDT, YYEEEE. CDR3 residues: CASSLVGGGAWVPQYF. CDR3 sequence (DNA): TGTGCCAGCAGCTTGGTTGGCGGGGGGGCCTGGGTTCCGCAGTATTTT. Full variable domain (remainder filled in from reference TRBV5-6 and TRBJ2-3): DAGVTQSPTHLIKTRGQQVTLRCSPKSGHDTVSWYQQALGQGPQFIFQYYEEEERQRGNFPDRFSGHQFPNYSSELNVNALLLGDSALYLCASSLVGGGAWVPQYFGPGTRLTVL.

This clone was observed a few times. V and J are TRBV11-2 and TRBJ1-1; a possible D gene is TRBD1 (6 bases). In germline, CDR1 is SGHAT, CDR2 FQNNGV. Trimming cost V 3 bases and J 0 bases, with 11 bases left between them. The CDR3 is made up of 15 amino acids. The CDR3 protein is CASSLPRGMNTEAFF. The CDR3 DNA reads as TGTGCCAGCAGCTTGCCCAGGGGAATGAACACTGAAGCTTTCTTT.

The V gene is TRBV27, the J gene TRBJ2-2; 9 nucleotides line up with TRBD2. The V gene end was trimmed by 6 bases and the J gene end by 0 bases; junction bases not matched to a gene: 14. The germline V gene has CDR1 MNHEY and CDR2 SMNVEV (reference sequence). The CDR3 totals 19 residues. In nucleotides, the CDR3 is TGTGCCAGCAGGCAAGCGGGACTAGCCTCCCTCGCGAACACCGGGGAGCTGTTTTTT. Translation: CASRQAGLASLANTGELFF.

The V gene is TRBV6-1, the J gene TRBJ1-2; the D gene is possibly TRBD1 (6 bases). Germline V gene lookup returns CDR1 MNHNS and CDR2 SASEGT. The CDR3 extends over 15 amino acids. The V end lost 8 bases, the J end lost 3 bases, and 19 bases lay between the germline ends. The CDR3 nucleotides read TGTGCCAGCTGGGCAGGGGCGACCACTTACTATGGCTACACCTTC. Translated: CASWAGATTYYGYTF.

This clone was recorded only once. The V gene is TRBV29-1, the J gene TRBJ1-2; no clear D. This CDR3 has 14 amino acids. Deletions cut 6 bases from V and 0 bases from J, with 14 bases between. The germline gives CDR1 SQVTM, CDR2 ANQGSEA. Written as DNA, the CDR3 is TGCAGCGTCCTCCCGGGAAAAACTAACTATGGCTACACCTTC. Translating gives CSVLPGKTNYGYTF.

This chain links TRBV11-2 with TRBJ1-1; 7 bases match TRBD1. CDR3 length equals 18 residues. Germline CDR1 is SGHAT and CDR2 is FQNNGV. Germline trimming cut 0 bases from V and 1 base from J; bases unmatched to any gene: 11. The CDR3 DNA follows: TGTGCCAGCAGCTTAGATCCGAGAAAGGGGGCTTCGAACACTGAAGCTTTCTTT. It is translated as CASSLDPRKGASNTEAFF. Together with reference TRBV11-2 and TRBJ1-1, the CDR3 gives the full variable domain: EAGVAQSPRYKIIEKRQSVAFWCNPISGHATLYWYQQILGQGPKLLIQFQNNGVVDDSQLPKDRFSAERLKGVDSTLKIQPAKLEDSAVYLCASSLDPRKGASNTEAFFGQGTRLTVV.

The chain joins TRBV10-3 to TRBJ2-3; D may be TRBD2 (5 bases). This CDR3 is built from 14 residues. Trimming removed 4 bases at V and 2 bases at J, with 10 bases between. Looked up from germline, CDR1 is ENHRY and CDR2 is SYGVKD. The chain's CDR3 is CAISGAADTDTQYF. CDR3 in DNA: TGTGCCATCAGTGGAGCGGCGGACACAGATACGCAGTATTTT.

This clone was observed a handful of times. CDR3 region: CASSRTSSNEQFF. As DNA, the CDR3 is TGTGCCAGCAGCCGGACTAGCTCCAATGAGCAGTTCTTC. The chain couples TRBV7-8 to TRBJ2-1; TRBD2 matches 8 bases. The CDR3 length is 13 residues. Germline CDR1 and CDR2: SGHVS and FQNEAQ. V was clipped by 5 bases and J by 6 bases; unmatched bases: 3.

The chain joins TRBV4-1 to TRBJ1-5; 9 bases are shared with TRBD1. Trimming removed 0 bases from V and 6 bases from J; junction bases left unmatched: 6. Germline loops: CDR1 MGHRA, CDR2 YSYEKL. The CDR3 runs 16 residues. CDR3 sequence: CASSQDGRDRVQPQHF. CDR3 coding DNA: TGCGCCAGCAGCCAAGATGGTAGGGACAGGGTTCAGCCCCAGCATTTT.

The chain couples TRBV4-1 to TRBJ2-2, with 7 nucleotides matching TRBD2. The CDR3 consists of 20 residues. The trim removed 7 bases at V and 1 base at J, leaving 21 bases unmatched. CDR1 is MGHRA and CDR2 is YSYEKL in the germline V gene. The CDR3 region has the DNA TGCGCCAGCACCCCAGCGGGGTTAACGCCGGACAACAGGAACACCGGGGAGCTGTTTTTT. This gives the protein CASTPAGLTPDNRNTGELFF.

V usage is TRBV6-1 and J usage is TRBJ2-1; 7 bases are shared with TRBD2. V trimming: 6 bases; J trimming: 7 bases; junction bases outside the gene matches: 12. This CDR3 region has 15 residues. Germline loops: CDR1 MNHNS, CDR2 SASEGT. The CDR3 sequence is CASSAGTMVMNEQFF. The DNA of the CDR3 is TGTGCCAGCAGCGCCGGGACTATGGTAATGAATGAGCAGTTCTTC.